This T cell receptor beta chain derives from a study of memory CD4+ T cells and cytomegalovirus serostatus. Across the whole study: This sample comes from healthy Belgian adults, several CMV seropositive, 24 seronegative.

CDR1 and CDR2 from the germline V gene are SGHNT and YYREEE (reference sequence). This CDR3 comprises 15 residues. Trimming pared 2 bases from V and 4 bases from J, leaving 16 bases between. Single viable CD3+CD4+CD8-CD45RO+ cells were sorted as the memory CD4+ T cells. CD4+ T cells were isolated by positive magnetic selection. Original processing notes: Out-of-frame sequences were removed, leaving roughly 2,200,000 distinct TCRbeta sequences. This table comes from immunoSEQ multiplex PCR, and its TCRdb copy is limited to in-frame clones, with some not included. Clone size and V and J calls were adopted from that table, with D and trimming inferred from the DNA. The table includes around 50,000 clones, roughly 80% detected once.

This clonotype was obtained from an adult in good health and CMV-seronegative. The J gene is TRBJ2-7, the V gene TRBV5-4; D is perhaps TRBD2 (5 bases). Sequencing was performed on memory CD4+ T cells from blood. This chain's CDR3 is CASSLDGIPQYEQYF. CDR3 in DNA: TGTGCCAGCAGCTTAGACGGGATACCCCAATACGAGCAGTACTTC.